The TCR beta chain under discussion was sequenced for a study of shared clonotypes between healthy human individuals. The overall study: Per-donor plates numbered three CD4 naive, three CD4 memory, two CD8 naive and one CD8 memory. General study results and limits: It was the non-shared clonotypes that had lower generation probabilities than clonotypes shared by all four donors. Naive CD4 clonotype sharing across a handful of donors was about 5%.

As for this clone: The antigen remains undetermined.

Nashville, Tennessee was home to all donors, who were Caucasian adults. Sequencing was performed with immunoSEQ multiplex PCR; in TCRdb, only in-frame clones are kept and a portion is missing. The sample yields a few million clones, roughly 92% seen once. The germline V gene has CDR1 SGHTA and CDR2 FQGTGA. This CDR3 comprises 15 residues. Trimming pared 2 bases from V and 2 bases from J, leaving 10 bases between. Material for sequencing was naive CD4+ T cells from PBMCs. Subset: CD45RA+ positively selected. V and J are TRBV7-3 and TRBJ2-1; a weak D match, TRBD1 (5 bases). The TCR sequence derives from a man younger than 35 in good health. Some clones in this sample may be carry-over from other donors' samples. CDR3 DNA: TGTGCCAGCAGCTTATTACAGGCGACCTACAATGAGCAGTTCTTC. Protein product: CASSLLQATYNEQFF. Supplemented by reference TRBV7-3 and TRBJ2-1, the full variable domain reads GAGVSQTPSNKVTEKGKYVELRCDPISGHTALYWYRQSLGQGPEFLIYFQGTGAADDSGLPNDRFFAVRPEGSVSTLKIQRTERGDSAVYLCASSLLQATYNEQFFGPGTRLTVL.